This T cell receptor (beta chain) was captured by sequencing in a study of T cell responses to AZD1222 COVID-19 vaccine. Second doses at about 4 or about 12 weeks were pooled. Study-level points and caveats: The donors showed a predominance of white British ancestry and of females, with possible underestimation of clonal diversity. With dominance at 160-218 and 743-854, vaccine-associated CD4 TCRs spanned spike.

Comments on this clone: The antigen is undetermined.

Sequencing used immunoSEQ multiplex PCR; TCRdb keeps in-frame clones, though not all of them. Of about 150,000 clones in the sample, roughly 93% are singletons; the top ten hold just under 2%. This CDR3 is 16 amino acids long. Per germline, CDR1 SGHRS and CDR2 YFSETQ. V was clipped by 4 bases and J by 3 bases, with 19 bases between them. The chain joins TRBV5-1 to TRBJ2-5, with TRBD1 as a possible D gene (6 bases). Sequences were derived from peripheral blood, sampled 28 days after the second AZD1222 dose. The receptor was derived from an adult who received the AZD1222 COVID-19 vaccine. CDR3 in amino acids: CASSTSLTGNEETQYF. CDR3 DNA: TGCGCCAGCAGCACAAGCTTAACAGGGAACGAAGAGACCCAGTACTTC.